The 22 T cell receptor beta chains below were found in one sample sequenced in a study of blood T cell repertoires in COVID-19. The table came from immunoSEQ multiplex PCR; TCRdb's copy has only in-frame clones and leaves some out. The profile shows 250,000 to 300,000 clones, roughly 85% of them singletons. The sample taken for sequencing was peripheral blood. The receptors shown here come from a middle-aged man with active or convalescent COVID-19.

This clone was seen only a few times. The chain recombines TRBV6-1 with TRBJ1-2, with 8 bases lining up with TRBD1. The CDR3 totals 15 residues. Per germline, CDR1 MNHNS and CDR2 SASEGT. The V gene end was trimmed by 2 bases and the J gene end by 5 bases; junction bases not matched to a gene: 7. CDR3 coding DNA: TGTGCCAGCAGTGAATCGGCCGACAGGGGATATGGCTACACCTTC. Its protein product is CASSESADRGYGYTF.

V gene TRBV5-1 combines with J gene TRBJ2-5; 12 positions match TRBD2. The CDR3 contains 15 residues. Losses at the gene ends were 6 bases for V and 5 bases for J; bases not matched to a gene: 8. From germline, CDR1 is SGHRS and CDR2 YFSETQ. In nucleotides, the CDR3 is TGCGCCAGCAAGGCGACTAGCGGGAGTTCGGAGACCCAGTACTTC. Protein product: CASKATSGSSETQYF.

Of note for this clone: In the same sample, other DNA sequences code for this CDR3. V gene TRBV18 combines with J gene TRBJ1-1; D is ambiguous. Germline V lookup: CDR1 KGHSH, CDR2 LQKENI. Trimming left V 6 bases short and J 0 bases short, with 8 bases between. CDR3 length: 13 amino acids. The CDR3 sequence: CASSPDMNTEAFF. The CDR3 bases are TGTGCCAGCTCCCCCGACATGAACACTGAAGCTTTCTTT.

The chain is built from TRBV13 and TRBJ2-4; the match to TRBD2 covers 8 bases. The germline V gene has CDR1 PRHDT and CDR2 FYEKMQ (reference sequence). V gave up 6 bases and J gave up 0 bases; unmatched junction bases: 7. The CDR3 loop spans 16 amino acids. The chain's CDR3 is CASSRTSGLAKNIQYF. The CDR3 DNA follows: TGTGCCAGCAGTCGAACTAGCGGACTAGCCAAAAACATTCAGTACTTC.

The chain recombines TRBV19 with TRBJ2-3; a possible D gene is TRBD2 (6 bases). The CDR3 runs 15 residues. Germline CDR1 is LNHDA and CDR2 is SQIVND (reference sequence). Deletions cut 2 bases from V and 4 bases from J, with 13 bases between. Here the CDR3 reads CASSIRAGSSDTQYF. The CDR3 coding sequence is TGTGCCAGTAGTATAAGGGCGGGGAGCTCAGATACGCAGTATTTT.

This clone was counted only a few times. V and J are TRBV4-1 and TRBJ2-2, with a weak D call TRBD1 (6 bases). V lost 1 base to trimming and J lost 2 bases, with 14 bases between them. CDR3 length equals 17 residues. Germline CDR1 is MGHRA and CDR2 is YSYEKL. The CDR3 loop is CASSQGFVGANTGELFF. CDR3 DNA sequence: TGCGCCAGCAGCCAAGGGTTCGTGGGGGCCAACACCGGGGAGCTGTTTTTT.

This rearrangement joins TRBV7-9 to TRBJ1-2; TRBD1 aligns across 10 bases. This CDR3 spans 16 amino acids. The germline CDR1 and CDR2 sequences are SEHNR and FQNEAQ (reference sequence). The junction had 11 bases not matched to a gene; V was cut back by 4 bases and J by 6 bases. This chain's CDR3 is CASSYTSPDRGHGYTF. The CDR3 nucleotides are TGTGCCAGCAGCTATACCTCTCCTGACAGGGGGCATGGCTACACCTTC. Full variable domain (outside the CDR3, taken from reference TRBV7-9 and TRBJ1-2): DTGVSQNPRHKITKRGQNVTFRCDPISEHNRLYWYRQTLGQGPEFLTYFQNEAQLEKSRLLSDRFSAERPKGSFSTLEIQRTEQGDSAMYLCASSYTSPDRGHGYTFGSGTRLTVV.

The chain joins TRBV7-2 to TRBJ2-1; a possible D gene is TRBD1 (6 bases). The CDR3 totals 14 residues. V shed 3 bases and J shed 10 bases, with 16 bases lying between them. Looked up from germline, CDR1 is SGHTA and CDR2 is FQGNSA. The CDR3 protein is CASSFTRDNWEQFF. CDR3 nucleotides: TGTGCCAGCAGCTTTACCCGGGACAACTGGGAGCAGTTCTTC.

CDR3: CASSFGRPVYEQYF. As DNA, the CDR3 is TGTGCCAGCAGTTTTGGGAGACCTGTGTACGAGCAGTACTTC. The chain carries TRBV27 and TRBJ2-7, with D possibly matching TRBD2 (5 bases). V gave up 3 bases and J gave up 4 bases, with 13 bases separating them. Germline CDR1 reads MNHEY; CDR2 reads SMNVEV (reference sequence). CDR3 length: 14 residues.

The chain is built from TRBV12-5 and TRBJ1-6; TRBD1 agrees at 7 bases. The CDR3 consists of 17 residues. Trimming cost V 3 bases and J 8 bases; bases outside gene matches: 13. CDR1 is LGHNT, CDR2 FRNRAP, per germline. The CDR3 here is CASGLILGGGRDSPLHF. The CDR3 coding sequence is TGTGCTAGTGGTTTAATTTTAGGAGGGGGCCGTGATTCACCCCTCCACTTT.

V is TRBV2 and J is TRBJ1-5; 9 bases are shared with TRBD1. The CDR3 is 15 amino acids. Germline values: CDR1 SNHLY, CDR2 FYNNEI. V trimming: 7 bases; J trimming: 1 base; junction bases outside the gene matches: 5. The CDR3 here is CASTWTGDSNQPQHF. Here the CDR3 DNA reads TGTGCCAGCACCTGGACAGGGGACAGCAATCAGCCCCAGCATTTT.

The rearrangement links TRBV6-1 to TRBJ1-5, with TRBD1 matching 8 bases. Germline V gene lookup returns CDR1 MNHNS and CDR2 SASEGT. Trimming at V came to 3 bases and at J to 2 bases, leaving 6 bases not matched to a gene. The CDR3 loop spans 16 amino acids. The CDR3 DNA is TGTGCCAGCAGTGATAAAACAGGGGGGGGCAATCAGCCCCAGCATTTT. It encodes CASSDKTGGGNQPQHF.

V and J are TRBV3-1 (or the pseudogene TRBV3-2) and TRBJ1-4; D remains ambiguous. The CDR3 runs 14 residues. The germline CDR1 and CDR2 sequences are LGHDT and YNNKEL (reference sequence). Trimming removed 2 bases from V and 1 base from J, with 5 bases in between. The CDR3 sequence is CASSQRVTNEKLFF. The CDR3 DNA is TGTGCCAGCAGCCAAAGAGTAACTAATGAAAAACTGTTTTTT.

The V and J genes are TRBV18 and TRBJ2-3; 8 bases match TRBD2. J was trimmed by 6 bases and V by 0 bases; bases with no gene match: 5. The CDR3 totals 15 residues. Looked up from germline, CDR1 is KGHSH and CDR2 is LQKENI. CDR3 bases: TGTGCCAGCTCACCACCCCGTAGCGGGACCGATACGCAGTATTTT. Its protein is CASSPPRSGTDTQYF. The full variable domain, rest sourced from reference TRBV18 and TRBJ2-3, is NAGVMQNPRHLVRRRGQEARLRCSPMKGHSHVYWYRQLPEEGLKFMVYLQKENIIDESGMPKERFSAEFPKEGPSILRIQQVVRGDSAAYFCASSPPRSGTDTQYFGPGTRLTVL.

The chain couples TRBV2 to TRBJ2-7; TRBD2 agrees at 8 bases. The V gene end was trimmed by 6 bases and the J gene end by 1 base; junction bases not matched to a gene: 8. The CDR3 loop spans 15 amino acids. The germline V gene encodes CDR1 SNHLY and CDR2 FYNNEI. CDR3 loop: CASRESGRGSYEQYF. The CDR3 DNA sequence: TGTGCCAGCAGGGAGAGCGGGAGAGGGTCCTACGAGCAGTACTTC.

This clone has at least ten counts. CDR3 in amino acids: CASSLRRGGSEQYF. CDR3 coding DNA: TGTGCCAGCAGTTTACGGCGGGGGGGGTCGGAGCAGTACTTC. The genes are TRBV27 and TRBJ2-7, with TRBD2 matching 9 bases. Looked up from germline, CDR1 is MNHEY and CDR2 is SMNVEV (reference sequence). This CDR3 spans 14 amino acids. Germline trimming cut 2 bases from V and 7 bases from J; bases unmatched to any gene: 6.

The chain is built from TRBV5-1 and TRBJ1-1, with D unresolved. Looked up from germline, CDR1 is SGHRS and CDR2 is YFSETQ. V shed 2 bases and J shed 5 bases, with 19 bases lying between them. The CDR3 runs 16 residues. CDR3: CASSFSGGMAGTEAFF. The CDR3 coding sequence is TGCGCCAGCAGCTTCTCAGGCGGAATGGCGGGGACTGAAGCTTTCTTT. Combining the CDR3 with reference TRBV5-1 and TRBJ1-1 gives the whole variable domain KAGVTQTPRYLIKTRGQQVTLSCSPISGHRSVSWYQQTPGQGLQFLFEYFSETQRNKGNFPGRFSGRQFSNSRSEMNVSTLELGDSALYLCASSFSGGMAGTEAFFGQGTRLTVV.

CDR3 bases: TGTGCCAGCAGTGAACCGTACTCTGGCTACACCTTC. Translating gives CASSEPYSGYTF. This chain connects TRBV6-1 to TRBJ1-2, with D unresolved. From germline, CDR1 is MNHNS and CDR2 SASEGT. V lost 2 bases and J 7 bases, leaving 8 bases between the germline ends. CDR3 length: 12 amino acids.

The chain recombines TRBV25-1 with TRBJ1-6; D possibly corresponds to TRBD1 (6 bases). The germline V and J ends were trimmed by 6 bases and 7 bases, with 16 bases remaining between them. The germline CDR1 and CDR2 sequences are MGHDK and SYGVNS. The CDR3 is 15 residues long. The CDR3 here is CASRGVAGANSPLHF. The CDR3 nucleotides read TGTGCCAGCAGGGGGGTGGCAGGGGCCAATTCACCCCTCCACTTT.

There are a few counts of this clone. The chain employs TRBV18 and TRBJ2-3; the match to TRBD1 covers 8 bases. V trimming: 5 bases; J trimming: 5 bases; junction bases outside the gene matches: 12. This CDR3 has 16 amino acids. Germline V lookup: CDR1 KGHSH, CDR2 LQKENI. For the CDR3, the DNA is TGTGCCAGCTCAATGACACAGGGGGTCAAGGGAGATACGCAGTATTTT. It encodes CASSMTQGVKGDTQYF.

The chain recombines TRBV7-2 with TRBJ1-2, with a weak D call TRBD1 (5 bases). Trimming cost V 7 bases and J 2 bases, with 14 bases left between them. The germline CDR1 and CDR2 sequences are SGHTA and FQGNSA. This CDR3 is built from 14 residues. The CDR3 coding sequence is TGTGCCAGCACTCGACCCCCAGGGAACTATGGCTACACCTTC. Protein: CASTRPPGNYGYTF. Complete variable domain (other parts from reference TRBV7-2 and TRBJ1-2): GAGVSQSPSNKVTEKGKDVELRCDPISGHTALYWYRQSLGQGLEFLIYFQGNSAPDKSGLPSDRFSAERTGGSVSTLTIQRTQQEDSAVYLCASTRPPGNYGYTFGSGTRLTVV.

The gene calls are TRBV9 and TRBJ2-2; 8 bases map to TRBD2. The CDR3 extends over 16 amino acids. The germline gives CDR1 SGDLS, CDR2 YYNGEE. V shed 4 bases and J 0 bases; nucleotides not matched to a gene: 5. CDR3 in amino acids: CASSPRGGSNTGELFF. CDR3 DNA sequence: TGTGCCAGCAGCCCCCGGGGGGGGTCGAACACCGGGGAGCTGTTTTTT.